The rows below give T cell receptor beta chains drawn from one sample of a study of blood T cell repertoires in COVID-19. Clones were read by immunoSEQ multiplex PCR, and TCRdb kept only the in-frame ones, dropping some. The sample holds under 250,000 clones; 70% to 90% are singletons and the top ten take about a tenth. Sequencing was done on a sample of PBMCs or T cells enriched from blood (not recorded which). The receptors come from a man aged 25 to 45 who had recovered from COVID-19. CDR3s include the opening cysteine and the closing phenylalanine or tryptophan. A D gene is named only where the DNA matches it firmly. Clone size is shown for a subset of rows, as once, few, many or a class of expanded clone.

d_gene	v_gene	j_gene	abundance	CDR3aa	CDR3nt
TRBD2	TRBV29-1	TRBJ2-1	.	CSVPTPRGAQPLYNEQFF	TGCAGCGTTCCCACGCCGCGGGGGGCTCAGCCCTTATACAATGAGCAGTTCTTC
TRBD1	TRBV13	TRBJ1-4	.	CASSASPGGFNEKLFF	TGTGCCAGCAGCGCCTCCCCAGGGGGCTTTAATGAAAAACTGTTTTTT
TRBD1	TRBV13	TRBJ1-2	.	CASSSDRGAYGYTF	TGTGCCAGCAGCTCCGACAGGGGCGCTTATGGCTACACCTTC
TRBD2	TRBV10-3	TRBJ2-1	.	CAISERGTSGRWEQFF	TGTGCCATCAGTGAGCGTGGGACTAGCGGGAGGTGGGAGCAGTTCTTC
.	TRBV29-1	TRBJ2-3	.	CSEIPGTDTQYF	TGCAGCGAAATACCGGGGACAGATACGCAGTATTTT
.	TRBV30	TRBJ1-4	.	CAWNPTPREKLFF	TGTGCCTGGAATCCGACGCCCAGGGAAAAACTGTTTTTT
.	TRBV2	TRBJ1-5	.	CASRQRGTYNQPQHF	TGTGCCAGCAGACAAAGGGGGACCTACAATCAGCCCCAGCATTTT
.	TRBV7-9	TRBJ1-6	.	CASSLDRVVNSPLHF	TGTGCCAGCAGCTTAGACAGGGTGGTTAATTCACCCCTCCACTTT
.	TRBV5-1	TRBJ2-7	.	CASSLGARDYEQYF	TGCGCCAGCAGCTTGGGAGCCAGGGACTACGAGCAGTACTTC
.	TRBV11-2	TRBJ2-5	.	CASSLGSTNQETQYF	TGTGCCAGCAGCTTAGGCAGTACCAACCAAGAGACCCAGTACTTC
TRBD2	TRBV24-1	TRBJ2-3	.	CATSDLSPPLAGITDTQYF	TGTGCCACCAGTGATTTAAGTCCCCCGCTAGCGGGGATCACAGATACGCAGTATTTT
.	TRBV24-1	TRBJ2-7	.	CATSAQGDLAEQYF	TGTGCCACCAGTGCCCAGGGTGACCTGGCCGAGCAGTACTTC
.	TRBV5-1	TRBJ2-3	.	CASSTGSPGTQYF	TGCGCCAGCAGTACGGGTAGCCCTGGTACGCAGTATTTT
.	TRBV5-1	TRBJ2-7	.	CASSFPPRGQPLFYEQYF	TGCGCCAGCAGCTTTCCCCCCAGGGGACAACCACTGTTTTACGAGCAGTACTTC
TRBD1	TRBV18	TRBJ2-7	once	CASPKDRANREQYF	TGTGCCAGCCCTAAAGACAGGGCCAATCGGGAGCAGTACTTC
.	TRBV5-1	TRBJ1-4	.	CASSRGAPEKLFF	TGCGCCAGCAGCCGAGGAGCTCCTGAAAAACTGTTTTTT
TRBD1	TRBV6-5	TRBJ1-2	.	CASRKGQGANGYTF	TGTGCCAGCAGAAAGGGACAGGGGGCAAATGGCTACACCTTC
.	TRBV11-3	TRBJ2-5	.	CASSFLPRETQYF	TGTGCCAGCAGCTTTTTGCCCCGGGAGACCCAGTACTTC
.	TRBV7-6	TRBJ2-5	.	CASSRRLMREVIQETQYF	TGTGCCAGCAGCCGGCGTCTTATGAGGGAGGTAATCCAAGAGACCCAGTACTTC
TRBD2	TRBV5-1	TRBJ2-5	once	CASSAGTSGETQYF	TGCGCCAGCAGCGCCGGGACTAGCGGGGAGACCCAGTACTTC
.	TRBV28	TRBJ1-4	.	CASSLRGSTNEKLFF	TGTGCCAGCAGCTTAAGGGGTTCAACTAATGAAAAACTGTTTTTT
TRBD1	TRBV6-2/TRBV6-3	TRBJ2-7	.	CASSWPGQGKHEQYF	TGTGCCAGCAGTTGGCCGGGACAGGGTAAACACGAGCAGTACTTC
.	TRBV6-5	TRBJ2-3	once	CASSSGADTQYF	TGTGCCAGCAGTTCGGGGGCAGATACGCAGTATTTT
TRBD2	TRBV7-8	TRBJ2-5	.	CASSYGLGQETQYF	TGTGCCAGCAGCTACGGACTAGGGCAAGAGACCCAGTACTTC
.	TRBV27	TRBJ2-1	once	CASISDGSSYNEQFF	TGTGCCAGCATATCGGACGGGAGCTCCTACAATGAGCAGTTCTTC
.	TRBV5-6	TRBJ1-2	.	CASSSPVDVYLANYGYTF	TGTGCCAGCAGCTCCCCAGTTGACGTATACCTAGCTAACTATGGCTACACCTTC
.	TRBV5-4	TRBJ1-2	.	CASSLAGVHYGYTF	TGTGCCAGCAGCTTAGCAGGGGTCCATTATGGCTACACCTTC
TRBD2	TRBV4-3	TRBJ2-5	many	CASSQERGGGAETQYF	TGCGCCAGCAGCCAAGAGAGGGGCGGGGGGGCCGAGACCCAGTACTTC
TRBD1	TRBV2	TRBJ2-5	.	CASTRNRGTGETQYF	TGTGCCAGCACGAGAAACAGGGGGACGGGAGAGACCCAGTACTTC
TRBD2	TRBV27	TRBJ2-3	.	CASSIRKTGTSGTRTDTQYF	TGTGCCAGCAGTATTAGAAAAACCGGGACTAGCGGGACCCGCACAGATACGCAGTATTTT
.	TRBV28	TRBJ1-5	.	CASSLSEVGGNQPQHF	TGTGCCAGCAGTTTGAGTGAGGTTGGCGGCAATCAGCCCCAGCATTTT
.	TRBV9	TRBJ2-7	.	CASSPSGISYEQYF	TGTGCCAGCAGCCCAAGCGGTATCTCCTACGAGCAGTACTTC
.	TRBV19	TRBJ1-1	few	CASTNRGGEAFF	TGTGCCAGTACTAATAGGGGAGGTGAAGCTTTCTTT
.	TRBV10-3	TRBJ2-2	once	CAISGELVATGELFF	TGTGCCATCAGTGGGGAGCTAGTAGCCACCGGGGAGCTGTTTTTT
.	TRBV6-5	TRBJ1-2	.	CASGAGDEYYGYTF	TGTGCCAGCGGGGCGGGAGACGAATACTATGGCTACACCTTC
.	TRBV19	TRBJ1-2	.	CASSIGGGFGYTF	TGTGCCAGTAGTATTGGCGGGGGGTTTGGCTACACCTTC
TRBD2	TRBV28	TRBJ2-7	once	CASSPPPTSGSYEQYF	TGTGCCAGCAGTCCACCCCCGACTAGCGGGTCCTACGAGCAGTACTTC
.	TRBV6-1	TRBJ1-5	.	CASSGYGAYSNQPQHF	TGTGCCAGCAGTGGATATGGAGCTTATAGCAATCAGCCCCAGCATTTT